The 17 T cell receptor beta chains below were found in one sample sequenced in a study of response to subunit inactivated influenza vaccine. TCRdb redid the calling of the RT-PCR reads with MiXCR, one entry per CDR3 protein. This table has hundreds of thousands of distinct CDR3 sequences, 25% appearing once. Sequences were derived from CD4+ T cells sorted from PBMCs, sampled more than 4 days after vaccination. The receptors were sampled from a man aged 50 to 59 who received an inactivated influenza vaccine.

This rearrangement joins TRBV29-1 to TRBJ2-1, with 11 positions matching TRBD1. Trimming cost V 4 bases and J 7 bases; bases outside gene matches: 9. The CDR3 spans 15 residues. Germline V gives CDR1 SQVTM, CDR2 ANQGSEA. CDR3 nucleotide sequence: TGCAGCGTTGCCGCCGGGACAGGGGGTGTGAATGAGCAGTTCTTC. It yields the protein CSVAAGTGGVNEQFF.

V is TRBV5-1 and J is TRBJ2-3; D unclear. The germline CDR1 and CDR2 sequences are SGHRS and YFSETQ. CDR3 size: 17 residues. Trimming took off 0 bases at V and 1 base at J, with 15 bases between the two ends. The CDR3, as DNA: TGCGCCAGCAGCTTGGGGCCTACTACTATTCGCACAGATACGCAGTATTTT. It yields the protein CASSLGPTTIRTDTQYF.

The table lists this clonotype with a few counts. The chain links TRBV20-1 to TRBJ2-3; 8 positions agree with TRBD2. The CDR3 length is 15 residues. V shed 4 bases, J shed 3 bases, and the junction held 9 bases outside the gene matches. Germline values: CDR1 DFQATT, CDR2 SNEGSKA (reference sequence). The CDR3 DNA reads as TGCAGTGCTAACGGGAGGGCCCTCGCGACAGATACGCAGTATTTT. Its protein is CSANGRALATDTQYF.

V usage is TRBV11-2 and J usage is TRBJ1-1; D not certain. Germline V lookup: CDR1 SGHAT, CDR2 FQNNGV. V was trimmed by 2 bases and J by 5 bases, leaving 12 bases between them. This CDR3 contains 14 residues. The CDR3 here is CASSLRPRATEAFF. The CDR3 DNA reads TGTGCCAGCAGCTTACGGCCTAGGGCGACTGAAGCTTTCTTT.

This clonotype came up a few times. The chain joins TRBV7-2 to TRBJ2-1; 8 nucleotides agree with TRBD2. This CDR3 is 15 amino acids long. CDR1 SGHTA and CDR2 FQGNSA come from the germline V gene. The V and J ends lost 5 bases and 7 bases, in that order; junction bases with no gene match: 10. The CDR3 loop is CASSPIRAGGNEQFF. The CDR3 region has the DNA TGTGCCAGCAGCCCTATTCGGGCGGGGGGTAATGAGCAGTTCTTC.

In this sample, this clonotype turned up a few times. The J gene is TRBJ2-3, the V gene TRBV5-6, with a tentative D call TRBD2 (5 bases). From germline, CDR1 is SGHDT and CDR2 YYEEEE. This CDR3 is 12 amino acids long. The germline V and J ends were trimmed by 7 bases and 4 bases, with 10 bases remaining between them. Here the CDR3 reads CASGESADTQYF. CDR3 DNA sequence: TGTGCCAGCGGGGAGAGCGCAGATACGCAGTATTTT.

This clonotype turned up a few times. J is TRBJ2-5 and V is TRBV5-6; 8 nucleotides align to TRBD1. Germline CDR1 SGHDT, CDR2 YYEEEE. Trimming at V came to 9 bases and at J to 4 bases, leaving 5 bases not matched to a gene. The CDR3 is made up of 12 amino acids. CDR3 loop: CANWTGRETQYF. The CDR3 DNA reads TGTGCCAACTGGACAGGGCGAGAGACCCAGTACTTC.

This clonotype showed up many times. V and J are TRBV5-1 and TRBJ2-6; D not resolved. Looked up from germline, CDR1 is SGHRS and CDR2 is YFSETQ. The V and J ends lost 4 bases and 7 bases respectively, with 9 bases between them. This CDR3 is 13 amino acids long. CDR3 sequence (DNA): TGCGCCAGCAGCAACCGGGCCGCCAACGTCCTGACTTTC. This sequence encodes CASSNRAANVLTF.

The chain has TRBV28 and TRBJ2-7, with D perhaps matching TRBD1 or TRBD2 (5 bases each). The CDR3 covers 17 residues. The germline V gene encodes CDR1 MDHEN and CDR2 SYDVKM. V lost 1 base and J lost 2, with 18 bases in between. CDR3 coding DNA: TGTGCCAGCAGTTTATTCCGGGGACCGGGCGCAGCCTACGAGCAGTACTTC. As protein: CASSLFRGPGAAYEQYF.

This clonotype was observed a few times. This chain's CDR3 is CASSLSVGVRTPLHF. The DNA for the CDR3 is TGTGCCAGCAGTTTAAGTGTAGGTGTCCGGACACCCCTCCACTTT. This sequence joins TRBV12-3 or TRBV12-4 and TRBJ1-6, with D unresolved. CDR3 length: 15 residues. V was pared by 2 bases and J by 11 bases, with 16 bases between.

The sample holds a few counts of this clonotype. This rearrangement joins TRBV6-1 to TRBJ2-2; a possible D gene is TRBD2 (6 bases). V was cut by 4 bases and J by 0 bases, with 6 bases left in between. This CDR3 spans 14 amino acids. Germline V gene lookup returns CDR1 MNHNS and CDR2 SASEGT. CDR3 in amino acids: CASSAGANTGELFF. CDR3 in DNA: TGTGCCAGCAGTGCGGGGGCGAACACCGGGGAGCTGTTTTTT.

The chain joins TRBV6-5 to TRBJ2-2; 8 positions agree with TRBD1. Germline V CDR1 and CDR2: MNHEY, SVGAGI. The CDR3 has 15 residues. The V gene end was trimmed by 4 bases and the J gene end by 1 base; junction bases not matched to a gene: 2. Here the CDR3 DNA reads TGTGCCAGCAGTTCGGACAGGGTGAACACCGGGGAGCTGTTTTTT. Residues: CASSSDRVNTGELFF.

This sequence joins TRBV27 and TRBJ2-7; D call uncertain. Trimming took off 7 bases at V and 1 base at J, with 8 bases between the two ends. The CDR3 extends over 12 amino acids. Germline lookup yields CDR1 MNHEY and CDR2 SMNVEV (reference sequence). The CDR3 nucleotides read TGTGCCAGCATGGGCCGATCCTACGAGCAGTACTTC. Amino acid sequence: CASMGRSYEQYF.

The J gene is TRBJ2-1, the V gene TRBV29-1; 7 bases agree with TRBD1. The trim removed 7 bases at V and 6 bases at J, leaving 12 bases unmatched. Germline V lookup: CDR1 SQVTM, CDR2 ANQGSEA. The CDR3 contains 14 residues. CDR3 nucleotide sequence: TGCAGCGCCACGAGGACAGGTGATGTCAATGAGCAGTTCTTC. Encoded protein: CSATRTGDVNEQFF.

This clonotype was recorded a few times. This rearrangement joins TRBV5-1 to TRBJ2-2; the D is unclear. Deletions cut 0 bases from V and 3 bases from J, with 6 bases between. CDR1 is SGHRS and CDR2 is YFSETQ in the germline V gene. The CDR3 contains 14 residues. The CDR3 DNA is TGCGCCAGCAGCTTGGCGGTAGACACCGGGGAGCTGTTTTTT. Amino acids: CASSLAVDTGELFF. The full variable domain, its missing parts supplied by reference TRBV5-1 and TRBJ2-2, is KAGVTQTPRYLIKTRGQQVTLSCSPISGHRSVSWYQQTPGQGLQFLFEYFSETQRNKGNFPGRFSGRQFSNSRSEMNVSTLELGDSALYLCASSLAVDTGELFFGEGSRLTVL.

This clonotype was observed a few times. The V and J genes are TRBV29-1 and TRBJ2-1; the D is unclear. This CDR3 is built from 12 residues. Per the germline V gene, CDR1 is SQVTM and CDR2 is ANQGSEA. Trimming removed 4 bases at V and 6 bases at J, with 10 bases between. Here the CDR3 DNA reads TGCAGCGTTGTGATAGTGGGCAATGAGCAGTTCTTC. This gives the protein CSVVIVGNEQFF.

CDR3: CASKPDGGASYGYTF. CDR3 nucleotides: TGTGCCAGCAAACCAGACGGCGGAGCCTCTTATGGCTACACCTTC. This chain links TRBV7-8 with TRBJ1-2; D remains unclear. Germline V gives CDR1 SGHVS, CDR2 FQNEAQ. The CDR3 has 15 amino acids. The V end was cut by 7 bases, the J end by 5 bases, with 20 bases between. Supplemented by reference TRBV7-8 and TRBJ1-2, the full variable domain reads GAGVSQSPRYKVAKRGQDVALRCDPISGHVSLFWYQQALGQGPEFLTYFQNEAQLDKSGLPSDRFFAERPEGSVSTLKIQRTQQEDSAVYLCASKPDGGASYGYTFGSGTRLTVV.